A selection of T cell receptor beta chains follows, all from one sample in a study of tumor-infiltrating lymphocytes in primary liver carcinoma. TCRdb recomputed calls from the multiplex PCR reads with MiXCR, one row per CDR3 protein. The table has almost 55,000 distinct CDR3 sequences, about 68% seen once. Sequencing used liver tumor tissue from sampling region 2. These receptors were taken from a man aged 40-49 years with primary liver carcinoma and hepatitis B virus infection. Both conserved end residues are trimmed from each CDR3.

v_call	j_call	cdr3_aa
TRBV29-1	TRBJ1-2	NFGGSSSGYT
TRBV11-2	TRBJ1-1	ASTPPQHGVTEAF
TRBV5-6	TRBJ1-6	ASRGSSINSPLH
TRBV7-3	TRBJ2-2	ASSLAGGAGELF
TRBV6-2/TRBV6-3	TRBJ2-7	VTDVTYGFYEQY
TRBV6-5	TRBJ1-4	AGSYYWDSTLSEKLF
TRBV4-1	TRBJ2-3	ASSQELSGIDTQY
TRBV12-3/TRBV12-4	TRBJ2-7	VSEPGLAGSYYEQY
TRBV19	TRBJ2-3	ASSRGLAFSTDTQY
TRBV28	TRBJ2-2	ASGERDGELF
TRBV2	TRBJ2-5	ASTGLAGEAQY
TRBV6-1	TRBJ2-3	ASSELAGETDTQY
TRBV30	TRBJ2-5	AWSVGGTEETQY
TRBV6-2/TRBV6-3	TRBJ2-6	ASSYASGAKVLT
TRBV29-1	TRBJ1-1	SVAAGAQMNTEAF
TRBV12-3/TRBV12-4	TRBJ2-1	ASSYDRGNYNEQF
TRBV11-2	TRBJ2-7	ASSLSRSPCEQY
TRBV6-2/TRBV6-3	TRBJ2-7	TSSYPGQLYEQY
TRBV11-2	TRBJ2-2	ASSLEFIGNLF
TRBV5-1	TRBJ2-3	VSSLVGGRTDTQY
TRBV4-2	TRBJ1-1	ASSPGGPGTEAY
TRBV29-1	TRBJ1-2	SVTRTGLDVGYT
TRBV6-5	TRBJ2-1	ASSYVGNEQL
TRBV7-9	TRBJ2-7	ANSFTGGASYEQC
TRBV10-3	TRBJ2-5	TISGRVETQY
TRBV28	TRBJ2-5	ASSSTSLAEETQY
TRBV11-1	TRBJ2-2	AISLLPGRDSGELF